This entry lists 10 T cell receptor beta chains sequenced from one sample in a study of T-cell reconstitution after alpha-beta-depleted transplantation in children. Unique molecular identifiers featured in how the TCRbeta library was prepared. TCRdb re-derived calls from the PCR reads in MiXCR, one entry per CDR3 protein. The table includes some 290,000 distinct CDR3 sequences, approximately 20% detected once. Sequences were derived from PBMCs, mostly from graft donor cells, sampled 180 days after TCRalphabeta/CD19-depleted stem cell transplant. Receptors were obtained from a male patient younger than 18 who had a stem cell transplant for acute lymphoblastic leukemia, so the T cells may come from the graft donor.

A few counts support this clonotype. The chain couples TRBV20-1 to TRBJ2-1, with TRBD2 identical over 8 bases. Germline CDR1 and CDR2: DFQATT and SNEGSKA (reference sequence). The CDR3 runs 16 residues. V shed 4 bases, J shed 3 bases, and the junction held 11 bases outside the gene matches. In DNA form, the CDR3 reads TGCAGTGCTACGGGACTAGAGTGGGGGAACTACAATGAGCAGTTCTTC. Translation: CSATGLEWGNYNEQFF.

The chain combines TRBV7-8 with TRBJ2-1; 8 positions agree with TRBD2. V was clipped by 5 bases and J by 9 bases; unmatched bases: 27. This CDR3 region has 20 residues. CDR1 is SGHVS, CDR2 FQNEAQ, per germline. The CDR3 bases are TGTGCCAGCAGCGAAAGCCTGACTAGCGTATCTTATTATGTTCGTAGTGAGCAGTTCTTC. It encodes CASSESLTSVSYYVRSEQFF.

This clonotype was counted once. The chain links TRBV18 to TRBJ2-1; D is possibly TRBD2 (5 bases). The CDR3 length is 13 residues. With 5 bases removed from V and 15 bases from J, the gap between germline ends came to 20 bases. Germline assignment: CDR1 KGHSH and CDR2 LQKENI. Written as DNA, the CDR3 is TGTGCCAGCTCATCGGCCAGCGAGGGTCCGGGGTTCTTC. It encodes CASSSASEGPGFF.

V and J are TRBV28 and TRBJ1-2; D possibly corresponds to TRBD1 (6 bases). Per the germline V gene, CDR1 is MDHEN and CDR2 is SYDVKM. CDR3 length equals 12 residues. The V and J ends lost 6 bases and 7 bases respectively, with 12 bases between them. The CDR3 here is CASSTGTPGYTF. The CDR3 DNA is TGTGCCAGCAGCACAGGGACCCCTGGCTACACCTTC.

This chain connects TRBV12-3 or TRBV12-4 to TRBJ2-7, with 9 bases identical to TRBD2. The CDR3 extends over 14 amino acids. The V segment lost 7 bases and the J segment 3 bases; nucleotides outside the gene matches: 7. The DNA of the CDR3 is TGTGCCAGCAACTTAGCGGGGGAGGACTACGAGCAGTACTTC. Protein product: CASNLAGEDYEQYF.

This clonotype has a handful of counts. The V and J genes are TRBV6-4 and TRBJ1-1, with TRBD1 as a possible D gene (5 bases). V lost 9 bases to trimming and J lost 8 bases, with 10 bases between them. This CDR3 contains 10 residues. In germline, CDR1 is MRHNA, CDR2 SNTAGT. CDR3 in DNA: TGTGCCAGGGTCGCAGGGGAAGCTTTCTTT. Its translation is CARVAGEAFF.

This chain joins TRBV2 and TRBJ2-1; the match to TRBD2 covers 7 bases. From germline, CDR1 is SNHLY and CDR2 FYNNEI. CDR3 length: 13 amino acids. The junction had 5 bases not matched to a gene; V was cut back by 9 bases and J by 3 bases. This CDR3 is CASGLAVYNEQFF. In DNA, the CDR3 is TGTGCCAGTGGTCTAGCGGTCTACAATGAGCAGTTCTTC.

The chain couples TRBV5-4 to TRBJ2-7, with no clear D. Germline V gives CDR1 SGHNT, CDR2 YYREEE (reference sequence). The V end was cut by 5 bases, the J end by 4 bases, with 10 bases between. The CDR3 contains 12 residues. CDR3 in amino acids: CASRFDNYEQYF. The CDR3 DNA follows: TGTGCCAGCAGATTTGACAATTACGAGCAGTACTTC. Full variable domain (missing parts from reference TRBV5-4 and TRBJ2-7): ETGVTQSPTHLIKTRGQQVTLRCSSQSGHNTVSWYQQALGQGPQFIFQYYREEENGRGNFPPRFSGLQFPNYSSELNVNALELDDSALYLCASRFDNYEQYFGPGTRLTVT.

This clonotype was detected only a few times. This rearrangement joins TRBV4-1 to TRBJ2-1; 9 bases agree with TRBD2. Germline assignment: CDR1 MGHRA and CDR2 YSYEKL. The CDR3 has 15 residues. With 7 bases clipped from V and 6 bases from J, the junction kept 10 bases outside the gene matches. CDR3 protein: CASTRGAGGLNEQFF. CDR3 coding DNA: TGCGCCAGCACCCGGGGGGCGGGAGGGCTCAATGAGCAGTTCTTC.

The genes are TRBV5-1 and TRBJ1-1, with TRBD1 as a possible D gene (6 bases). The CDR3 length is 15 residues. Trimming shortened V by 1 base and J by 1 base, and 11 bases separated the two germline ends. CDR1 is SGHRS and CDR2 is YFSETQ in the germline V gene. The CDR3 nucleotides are TGCGCCAGCAGCTTGAGAGGGGGGTGGAACACTGAAGCTTTCTTT. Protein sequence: CASSLRGGWNTEAFF.